These 26 T cell receptor beta chains were all obtained from the same sample, sequenced in a study of post-analysis software for immune sequencing data. Prepared libraries of TCR beta cDNA carried unique molecular identifiers. From the PCR reads, TCRdb called clonotypes with MiXCR, one entry per CDR3 protein. Among 430,000 or so distinct CDR3 sequences, roughly 40% were seen once, and the ten largest hold around 8%. These TCRs' antigens remain unknown. Notes on the study in general: Among roughly 5 TRBV segments more frequent in patients than controls were TRBV5-6, TRBV5-1 and TRBV20-1.

The sample taken for sequencing was blood. These receptors were collected from a girl aged 2 to 9 with multiple sclerosis.

Ten or more counts support this clonotype. The J gene is TRBJ1-2, the V gene TRBV29-1; D unresolved. V was cut by 4 bases and J by 2 bases, with 14 bases left in between. This CDR3 spans 14 amino acids. Germline CDR1 reads SQVTM; CDR2 reads ANQGSEA. CDR3 nucleotides: TGCAGCGTTGCGACCTCCAGCGACAACTATGGCTACACCTTC. Translating gives CSVATSSDNYGYTF.

V usage is TRBV29-1 and J usage is TRBJ2-3, with 10 bases aligning to TRBD2. The CDR3 contains 14 residues. The trim removed 4 bases at V and 3 bases at J, leaving 4 bases unmatched. Germline loops: CDR1 SQVTM, CDR2 ANQGSEA. The CDR3 bases are TGCAGCGTTGCTGCTAGCGGGAGTACAGATACGCAGTATTTT. This translates into CSVAASGSTDTQYF.

This chain connects TRBV6-2 or TRBV6-3 to TRBJ2-7, with D uncertain. Germline CDR1 reads MNHEY; CDR2 reads SVGEGT. V lost 7 bases and J 6 bases, leaving 13 bases between the germline ends. This CDR3 has 12 residues. This CDR3 is CASTTAASEQYF. CDR3 DNA sequence: TGTGCCAGCACAACAGCCGCGAGCGAGCAGTACTTC.

In this sample, this clonotype turned up a few times. The chain uses TRBV6-6 and TRBJ1-4; 9 nucleotides agree with TRBD1. Germline V gives CDR1 MNHNY, CDR2 SVGAGI (reference sequence). V lost 0 bases, J lost 7 bases, and 3 bases stayed unmatched. The CDR3 spans 15 residues. This chain's CDR3 is CASSYSTGGGEKLFF. The CDR3 DNA is TGTGCCAGCAGTTACTCGACAGGGGGAGGTGAAAAACTGTTTTTT.

The V and J genes are TRBV19 and TRBJ2-7; tentative D call: TRBD2 (6 bases). Germline values: CDR1 LNHDA, CDR2 SQIVND (reference sequence). This CDR3 is built from 14 residues. Trimming took 2 bases from V and 3 from J, leaving 11 bases between them. CDR3 residues: CASSITGDNYEQYF. The CDR3 bases are TGTGCCAGTAGTATAACGGGAGACAACTACGAGCAGTACTTC.

CDR3 in amino acids: CSVEGNNYGYTF. CDR3 nucleotide sequence: TGCAGCGTTGAGGGAAATAACTATGGCTACACCTTC. The rearrangement links TRBV29-1 to TRBJ1-2; the D is unclear. Trimming removed 3 bases at V and 1 base at J, with 6 bases between. The CDR3 runs 12 residues. Looked up from germline, CDR1 is SQVTM and CDR2 is ANQGSEA. The whole variable domain, remainder taken from reference TRBV29-1 and TRBJ1-2, is SAVISQKPSRDICQRGTSLTIQCQVDSQVTMMFWYRQQPGQSLTLIATANQGSEATYESGFVIDKFPISRPNLTFSTLTVSNMSPEDSSIYLCSVEGNNYGYTFGSGTRLTVV.

The chain has TRBV7-8 and TRBJ2-2, with TRBD1 as a possible D gene (6 bases). Trimming pared 8 bases from V and 0 bases from J, leaving 10 bases between. Germline assignment: CDR1 SGHVS and CDR2 FQNEAQ. This CDR3 contains 14 residues. The CDR3 DNA is TGTGCCAGCGGCGGACAGCCGAACACCGGGGAGCTGTTTTTT. It codes for CASGGQPNTGELFF.

A single count supports this clonotype. The chain recombines TRBV6-1 with TRBJ2-7; D not resolved. Trimming shortened V by 2 bases and J by 9 bases, and 14 bases separated the two germline ends. This CDR3 has 13 amino acids. From germline, CDR1 is MNHNS and CDR2 SASEGT. The CDR3, as DNA: TGTGCCAGCAGTGAAAACTTCCAGTTCTGGCAGTACTTC. Its translation: CASSENFQFWQYF.

V gene TRBV13 combines with J gene TRBJ2-1; perhaps TRBD1 as D (5 bases). The germline V and J ends were trimmed by 1 base and 6 bases, with 13 bases remaining between them. This CDR3 region has 15 residues. Germline V gene data show CDR1 as PRHDT and CDR2 as FYEKMQ (reference sequence). In nucleotides, the CDR3 is TGTGCCAGCAGCTTAGAGTTTTTAGGGGTCAATGAGCAGTTCTTC. It is translated as CASSLEFLGVNEQFF.

V and J are TRBV29-1 and TRBJ2-7, with 7 bases matching TRBD2. V was pared by 7 bases and J by 3 bases, with 3 bases of the junction left unmatched. Looked up from germline, CDR1 is SQVTM and CDR2 is ANQGSEA. The CDR3 consists of 11 residues. This chain's CDR3 is CSDSGGYEQYF. CDR3 DNA sequence: TGCAGCGATTCGGGGGGCTACGAGCAGTACTTC.

The J gene is TRBJ2-4, the V gene TRBV7-9; D is undetermined. The V end was cut by 5 bases, the J end by 13 bases, with 15 bases between. The CDR3 covers 12 residues. Germline CDR1 is SEHNR and CDR2 is FQNEAQ (reference sequence). The CDR3 bases are TGTGCCAGCAGCCCTCCTGTCCCCGGGCAGTACTTC. It codes for CASSPPVPGQYF.

J is TRBJ2-3 and V is TRBV10-3, with 8 nucleotides matching TRBD1. V dropped 2 bases and J dropped 0; count of bases not matched to a gene: 7. The V gene's germline CDR1 is ENHRY and CDR2 SYGVKD. This CDR3 has 17 residues. The CDR3 here is CAISESVRGRSTDTQYF. The CDR3, as DNA: TGTGCCATCAGTGAGAGTGTCAGGGGGCGAAGCACAGATACGCAGTATTTT.

This clonotype appeared a few times. The chain is built from TRBV6-4 and TRBJ2-1, with TRBD2 matching 10 bases. The germline V gene has CDR1 MRHNA and CDR2 SNTAGT. This CDR3 is built from 15 residues. This chain's CDR3 is CATAALAGAYNEQFF. Written as DNA, the CDR3 is TGTGCTACAGCCGCGCTAGCGGGAGCCTACAATGAGCAGTTCTTC.

Only a few counts were recorded for this clonotype. The genes are TRBV6-2 or TRBV6-3 and TRBJ2-7; D gene uncertain. V was clipped by 5 bases and J by 3 bases, with 8 bases between them. In germline, CDR1 is MNHEY, CDR2 SVGEGT. This CDR3 is 12 amino acids long. CDR3 sequence: CASSRRFYEQYF. The CDR3 region has the DNA TGTGCCAGCAGTCGCCGGTTCTACGAGCAGTACTTC.

V gene TRBV10-3 combines with J gene TRBJ2-1; 9 positions agree with TRBD1. V trimming: 4 bases; J trimming: 6 bases; junction bases outside the gene matches: 4. The CDR3 has 14 amino acids. Germline loops: CDR1 ENHRY, CDR2 SYGVKD. The CDR3: CAISGTGEVNEQFF. As DNA, the CDR3 is TGTGCCATCAGTGGGACAGGGGAGGTCAATGAGCAGTTCTTC.

This chain links TRBV3-1 with TRBJ2-5; 12 nucleotides agree with TRBD2. V was clipped by 4 bases and J by 4 bases; unmatched bases: 16. The CDR3 is made up of 19 amino acids. Germline V gene sequence: CDR1 LGHDT, CDR2 YNNKEL (reference sequence). The CDR3 reads CASSPLTRLAGEGRETQYF. CDR3 DNA: TGTGCCAGCAGCCCCTTGACGAGACTAGCGGGAGAGGGTAGAGAGACCCAGTACTTC.

The chain carries TRBV7-2 and TRBJ1-5; no definite D call. Trimming cost V 1 base and J 0 bases, with 7 bases left between them. The CDR3 length is 15 residues. Germline V gene lookup returns CDR1 SGHTA and CDR2 FQGNSA. The CDR3 DNA follows: TGTGCCAGCAGCTTAGTAACAGCTAGCAATCAGCCCCAGCATTTT. Protein product: CASSLVTASNQPQHF.

This chain joins TRBV25-1 and TRBJ2-5, with 7 bases that match TRBD2. The germline gives CDR1 MGHDK, CDR2 SYGVNS. There are 15 residues in the CDR3. V lost 3 bases to trimming and J lost 5 bases; unmatched junction nucleotides: 9. The CDR3 region has the DNA TGTGCCAGCAGTGACGGGGGGTTGATATGGGAGACCCAGTACTTC. It yields the protein CASSDGGLIWETQYF.

V is TRBV5-1 and J is TRBJ2-2, with no clear D. Trimming took off 0 bases at V and 0 bases at J, with 12 bases between the two ends. Germline CDR1 reads SGHRS; CDR2 reads YFSETQ. This CDR3 has 17 residues. The CDR3 sequence: CASSLGGLQSNTGELFF. CDR3 nucleotide sequence: TGCGCCAGCAGCTTGGGTGGTCTACAGTCGAACACCGGGGAGCTGTTTTTT.

The chain couples TRBV15 to TRBJ2-7, with 8 positions matching TRBD2. The trim removed 3 bases at V and 2 bases at J, leaving 24 bases unmatched. The CDR3 loop spans 21 amino acids. Germline V CDR1 and CDR2: LNHNV, YYDKDF (reference sequence). CDR3 bases: TGTGCCACCAGCAGTAAGGGTAGTTGGGCTAGCGGGTTTCCCACCACCTACGAGCAGTACTTC. It specifies CATSSKGSWASGFPTTYEQYF.

The J gene is TRBJ1-5, the V gene TRBV28, with 8 bases aligning to TRBD1. Looked up from germline, CDR1 is MDHEN and CDR2 is SYDVKM. Trimming took 11 bases from V and 1 from J; bases not matched to a gene: 7. The CDR3 is 14 residues long. CDR3 loop: CAGQQGGSNQPQHF. The CDR3 DNA reads as TGTGCCGGACAACAGGGGGGGAGCAATCAGCCCCAGCATTTT. Full variable domain (remainder filled in from reference TRBV28 and TRBJ1-5): DVKVTQSSRYLVKRTGEKVFLECVQDMDHENMFWYRQDPGLGLRLIYFSYDVKMKEKGDIPEGYSVSREKKERFSLILESASTNQTSMYLCAGQQGGSNQPQHFGDGTRLSIL.

V usage is TRBV10-3 and J usage is TRBJ1-5; D possibly corresponds to TRBD1 (5 bases). Germline CDR1 reads ENHRY; CDR2 reads SYGVKD. The V gene lost 3 bases and the J gene lost 6 bases, with 18 bases spanning the gap. This CDR3 has 16 residues. The chain's CDR3 is CAISDSTQGGLQPQHF. The DNA for the CDR3 is TGTGCCATCAGTGACTCTACCCAGGGCGGACTTCAGCCCCAGCATTTT.

This clonotype was found a few times. J is TRBJ2-4 and V is TRBV10-3; 7 bases are shared with TRBD1. The J call is doubtful: the DNA matches TRBJ2-7 better. The CDR3 sequence is 13 residues long. The V gene's germline CDR1 is ENHRY and CDR2 SYGVKD. CDR3 amino acids: CAIKGQGAYEQYF. CDR3 sequence (DNA): TGTGCCATCAAGGGCCAGGGGGCCTACGAGCAGTACTTC.

In the case of this clonotype: Compared with germline, one end of the junction differs, possibly owing to a read error. The gene calls are TRBV3-1 and TRBJ2-5; a possible D gene is TRBD2 (6 bases). CDR3 length equals 17 residues. Germline V gene lookup returns CDR1 LGHDT and CDR2 YNNKEL (reference sequence). As DNA, the CDR3 is TGTGCCAGCAGCCAACTGGGAGGAGGCCCGTACCAAGAGGCCCAGTACTTC. Translating it yields CASSQLGGGPYQEAQYF.

Here the CDR3 reads CASSLIGTSVYEQYF. DNA for the CDR3: TGTGCCAGCAGCCTGATAGGGACTAGCGTCTACGAGCAGTACTTC. The gene calls are TRBV7-2 and TRBJ2-7, with 10 bases identical to TRBD2. V lost 5 bases to trimming and J lost 3 bases; unmatched junction nucleotides: 7. Germline CDR1 is SGHTA and CDR2 is FQGNSA. CDR3 length: 15 residues.

This clonotype came up a few times. This chain uses TRBV28 with TRBJ2-7; D may be TRBD2 (7 bases). Germline loops: CDR1 MDHEN, CDR2 SYDVKM. V dropped 5 bases and J dropped 5 bases, with 25 bases sitting between them. The CDR3 is made up of 17 amino acids. The CDR3 protein is CASSPAGRGGGPNEQYF. The CDR3, as DNA: TGTGCCAGCAGTCCCGCGGGTCGGGGAGGGGGGCCCAACGAGCAGTACTTC.